The source of this TCR beta chain is a study of T cell responses to AZD1222 COVID-19 vaccine (dated by TCRdb to about 2021). Turning to the overall study: AZD1222 recipients with second doses at about 4 weeks or about 12 weeks were pooled, because spike-specific TCR depth and breadth did not differ between schedules. TCR sequencing covered approximately 230 trial participants: 200 to 210 given two doses of AZD1222 and approximately 26 given two doses of MenACWY control vaccine. Enrollment into the trials was organized by age into subgroups of 18-55, 56-69 and 70-plus years, and those subgroups contained about 160, 30 and 59 TCR-sequenced participants, respectively. What the work shows at the level of the full study, not this receptor alone: Conclusions about previously exposed vaccinees are limited, since just five or six AZD1222 recipients were seropositive for SARS-CoV-2 at baseline. In the small 56-69-year group, the increase in depth fell short of significance, most likely because of low power. After two AZD1222 doses, both the breadth and the depth of spike-specific TCRs were significantly higher than at day 0 and than in MenACWY recipients. Reportedly, almost half of the unique spike-specific TCRs recognized epitopes lying outside the regions that are mutated in the B.1.351 and B.1.1.7 variants. Because no day 14 peak-response samples were available, the repertoires could be characterized only after the peak T cell response. The whole spike protein was spanned by vaccine-associated CD4 TCRs, and dominant responses were seen in regions 160-218 and 743-854. Most participants were white British and females outnumbered males, and the authors suggested that clonal diversity may have been underestimated.

CDR1 and CDR2 are read off the germline V gene as MDHEN and SYDVKM. The CDR3 has 11 amino acids, counting the end cysteine and phenylalanine. Just CDR3 DNA is preserved here, 33 bases in frame from base 1. V and J lose 2 bases and 8 bases, and a span of 6 bases separates them. This clone is a singleton in its sample. It lacks a known antigen. No qualities accompany the bases; no much larger clone lies one base away. The CDR3 regions of human TCRbeta chains were analyzed by immunosequencing. Concerning the study's data processing: Repertoire TCRs were checked for matches against a reference library of SARS-CoV-2-specific TCRs that had been generated using the MIRA antigen-specificity platform. Breadth was defined as the fraction of unique TCRs that were SARS-CoV-2-associated. Depth was defined as the fraction of total T cells that were SARS-CoV-2-associated. Using the MIRA data, each spike-specific TCR was mapped to the spike region that the TCR reacts to and placed in a CD4 or CD8 class. Log10-transformed breadth and depth values were compared by one-way ANOVA with Sidak's multiple comparisons tests. TCRdb holds this immuneACCESS table with in-frame rearrangements only. Some clones are missing; in checked studies, unresolved V genes explain under half, and the rest has no known cause. For V, J and clone size, that table is used; D and trimming come from the DNA. The sample records approximately 150,000 clones, 70% to 90% of which are singletons. The ten largest make up under 3.5% of the sample.

The time point label corresponds to: baseline before first vaccination. Samples from vaccinated people were obtained from the UK trials COV001 and COV002, which included a single-blind randomized controlled phase 2/3 trial of AZD1222 (ChAdOx1 nCoV-19) in healthy adults. For TCRbeta chain sequencing, PBMC samples from trial participants were taken at day 0 and at day 28 after the second dose. This receptor was obtained from an adult in good health. Sequencing used peripheral blood, obtained on day 0 of AZD1222 vaccination. Recombination joined TRBV28 with TRBJ1-2; the D gene identity is not certain. The nucleotides read TGTGCCAGCAGTTTAGCATTCGGCTACACCTTC. Its amino acids are CASSLAFGYTF.